This TCR beta chain stems from a study of post-analysis software for immune sequencing data. Study results and limitations: Those with multiple sclerosis, the patient group, showed significantly lower normalized Chao1 diversity than controls. Patients showed TRBV5-6, TRBV5-1 and TRBV20-1 among 4 or 5 TRBV segments more frequent than in controls.

The library was made from cDNA and included unique molecular identifiers. TCRdb reprocessed the PCR reads via MiXCR and lists one record per CDR3 protein. The table shows 750,000 to 950,000 distinct CDR3 sequences, with around 53% occurring only once. Regarding this clonotype: Its target is not known.

The CDR3 is 12 amino acids. Germline V gene data show CDR1 as GTSNPN and CDR2 as SVGIG (reference sequence). V shed 2 bases and J shed 7 bases, with 11 bases lying between them. The origin of this receptor is a girl between 5 and 17 years old with multiple sclerosis. This chain joins TRBV30 and TRBJ1-2; D unresolved. Sequencing was performed on blood. The CDR3 coding sequence is TGTGCCTGGAGTAATGTCGCTGGTGGCTACACCTTC. Translated, it gives CAWSNVAGGYTF.